The 13 T cell receptor beta chains in this list originate from one sample, sequenced in a study of post-analysis software for immune sequencing data. Overall study findings and caveats: Relative to controls, patients had about five TRBV segments at higher frequency, with TRBV5-6, TRBV5-1 and TRBV20-1 among these.

Sequencing libraries made from TCR beta cDNA carried unique molecular identifiers. TCRdb re-called the PCR reads with MiXCR, one entry per CDR3 protein. The data contain roughly 410,000 distinct CDR3 sequences, about a third of them singletons. The antigens these receptors bind are not known. The source material was blood. The source of these receptors is a girl aged 5-17 years with multiple sclerosis.

V gene TRBV12-3 or TRBV12-4 combines with J gene TRBJ1-2; the match to TRBD1 covers 8 bases. The CDR3 has 15 residues. V trimming: 5 bases; J trimming: 3 bases; junction bases outside the gene matches: 8. CDR3 DNA sequence: TGTGCCAGCAGTCCGGACGGACAGGGACACTATGGCTACACCTTC. Translating it yields CASSPDGQGHYGYTF.

V is TRBV2 and J is TRBJ1-1; D remains ambiguous. The V gene lost 6 bases and the J gene lost 1 base, with 12 bases spanning the gap. The CDR3 covers 14 residues. The germline gives CDR1 SNHLY, CDR2 FYNNEI. The CDR3 region is CASRGRAANTEAFF. The CDR3 DNA sequence: TGTGCCAGCAGGGGGAGGGCAGCGAACACTGAAGCTTTCTTT.

This clonotype came up a few times. CDR3 sequence: CASSLAGLHEQFF. CDR3 in DNA: TGTGCCAGCAGTTTAGCGGGTCTTCATGAGCAGTTCTTC. The chain couples TRBV12-3 or TRBV12-4 to TRBJ2-1; no reliable D call. CDR3 length: 13 amino acids. Trimming shortened V by 0 bases and J by 8 bases, and 8 bases separated the two germline ends.

This sequence joins TRBV5-1 and TRBJ2-5; 10 bases fit TRBD1. CDR1 and CDR2 from the germline V gene are SGHRS and YFSETQ. The trim removed 0 bases at V and 2 bases at J, leaving 4 bases unmatched. The CDR3 is 16 residues long. The CDR3 is CASSLAGDRGQETQYF. CDR3 in DNA: TGCGCCAGCAGCTTGGCAGGGGACAGGGGACAAGAGACCCAGTACTTC. Using reference TRBV5-1 and TRBJ2-5 for the parts outside the CDR3, the full variable domain is KAGVTQTPRYLIKTRGQQVTLSCSPISGHRSVSWYQQTPGQGLQFLFEYFSETQRNKGNFPGRFSGRQFSNSRSEMNVSTLELGDSALYLCASSLAGDRGQETQYFGPGTRLLVL.

The table lists this clonotype with a few counts. This rearrangement joins TRBV25-1 to TRBJ1-6, with 7 bases identical to TRBD1. This CDR3 has 14 amino acids. Germline V lookup: CDR1 MGHDK, CDR2 SYGVNS. The V gene end was trimmed by 8 bases and the J gene end by 2 bases; junction bases not matched to a gene: 3. CDR3 residues: CASGGQAYNSPLHF. DNA for the CDR3: TGTGCCAGCGGTGGACAGGCCTATAATTCACCCCTCCACTTT. The full variable domain, completed using reference TRBV25-1 and TRBJ1-6, is EADIYQTPRYLVIGTGKKITLECSQTMGHDKMYWYQQDPGMELHLIHYSYGVNSTEKGDLSSESTVSRIRTEHFPLTLESARPSHTSQYLCASGGQAYNSPLHFGNGTRLTVT.

This clonotype showed up just a few times. The rearrangement joins TRBV4-2 to TRBJ2-3, with 9 bases lining up with TRBD2. Germline V gene data show CDR1 as LGHNA and CDR2 as YNFKEQ. The CDR3 length is 17 residues. J gave up 5 bases and V 0 bases, and 9 bases lay outside the gene matches. The CDR3 here is CASSQDGAGGPRDTQYF. CDR3 in DNA: TGTGCCAGCAGCCAAGATGGGGCGGGGGGGCCGCGAGATACGCAGTATTTT.

The rearrangement uses TRBV7-2 and TRBJ1-6, with 10 bases fitting TRBD1. This CDR3 is built from 15 residues. Germline-derived CDR1 and CDR2 are SGHTA and FQGNSA. V dropped 4 bases and J dropped 7; count of bases not matched to a gene: 4. CDR3: CASSSGQGTNSPLHF. The CDR3 DNA reads TGTGCCAGCAGCTCGGGACAGGGGACCAATTCACCCCTCCACTTT. The whole variable domain, filled in from reference TRBV7-2 and TRBJ1-6, reads GAGVSQSPSNKVTEKGKDVELRCDPISGHTALYWYRQSLGQGLEFLIYFQGNSAPDKSGLPSDRFSAERTGGSVSTLTIQRTQQEDSAVYLCASSSGQGTNSPLHFGNGTRLTVT.

The chain recombines TRBV28 with TRBJ2-1, with D perhaps assigned TRBD1 or TRBD2 (5 bases each). Trimming removed 7 bases at V and 8 bases at J, with 21 bases between. This CDR3 comprises 15 residues. Germline assignment: CDR1 MDHEN and CDR2 SYDVKM. CDR3 coding DNA: TGTGCCAGCATTAATGGGGCCTTGGCGGGTCATGAGCAGTTCTTC. It is translated as CASINGALAGHEQFF.

The chain couples TRBV20-1 to TRBJ1-1, with D hard to call. This CDR3 comprises 15 residues. Germline CDR1 reads DFQATT; CDR2 reads SNEGSKA (reference sequence). The V end was cut by 6 bases, the J end by 3 bases, with 20 bases between. The CDR3 is CSALRPSVVDTEAFF. The CDR3 nucleotides read TGCAGTGCCCTACGCCCCTCAGTTGTGGACACTGAAGCTTTCTTT.

The chain recombines TRBV5-5 with TRBJ1-2, with 9 bases identical to TRBD1. Germline values: CDR1 SGHKS, CDR2 YYEKEE (reference sequence). The trim removed 4 bases at V and 5 bases at J, leaving 9 bases unmatched. This CDR3 is 15 amino acids long. CDR3 nucleotides: TGTGCCAGCAGCACCCGGACAGGGGTGGGGTATGGCTACACCTTC. This codes for CASSTRTGVGYGYTF.

The chain is built from TRBV13 and TRBJ1-1, with a possible D match to TRBD1 (6 bases). CDR3 length: 14 residues. Trimming took 6 bases from V and 5 from J, leaving 16 bases between them. Germline-derived CDR1 and CDR2 are PRHDT and FYEKMQ (reference sequence). The CDR3 reads CASRSPQGITEAFF. The DNA for the CDR3 is TGTGCCAGCAGGAGTCCTCAGGGGATAACTGAAGCTTTCTTT.

V is TRBV5-1 and J is TRBJ2-3, with 7 bases that match TRBD1. This CDR3 spans 19 amino acids. V lost 3 bases to trimming and J lost 0 bases; unmatched junction nucleotides: 16. Germline V gene sequence: CDR1 SGHRS, CDR2 YFSETQ. This chain's CDR3 is CASSSSIAWTGLSTDTQYF. The CDR3 DNA is TGCGCCAGCAGCTCCTCAATAGCCTGGACAGGCCTGAGCACAGATACGCAGTATTTT. Variable domain in full (rest from reference TRBV5-1 and TRBJ2-3): KAGVTQTPRYLIKTRGQQVTLSCSPISGHRSVSWYQQTPGQGLQFLFEYFSETQRNKGNFPGRFSGRQFSNSRSEMNVSTLELGDSALYLCASSSSIAWTGLSTDTQYFGPGTRLTVL.

There are many counts of this clonotype. V usage is TRBV12-3 or TRBV12-4 and J usage is TRBJ2-7; a weak D match, TRBD1 (5 bases). V lost 7 bases and J 1 base, leaving 14 bases between the germline ends. CDR3 size: 14 residues. The CDR3 DNA is TGTGCCAGCACTTCCCTCAGGGTATCCTACGAGCAGTACTTC. This codes for CASTSLRVSYEQYF.